The rows below give T cell receptor beta chains drawn from one sample of a study of blood T cell repertoires in COVID-19. Some clones are missing from TCRdb's copy, which holds only in-frame ones; the method was immunoSEQ multiplex PCR. The sample lists some 330,000 clones, roughly 90% occurring once. Sequencing input: peripheral blood. These receptors were collected from a woman between 25 and 40 years old with COVID-19, enrolled during active disease. The CDR3 runs from the conserved cysteine through the conserved F or W. D genes are given only for firm matches. Where a row states a size, it is once, few, many or the class of an expanded clone; other rows omit it.

TRBJ1-5 | TRBV4-1 | 18 | TRBD1 | NA | CASSLRRDSQYSNQPQHF | TGCGCCAGCAGCCTCCGCCGGGACAGCCAATATAGCAATCAGCCCCAGCATTTT
TRBJ1-5 | TRBV2 | 14 | TRBD1 | NA | CASSDQGAGQPQHF | TGTGCCAGCAGTGATCAGGGGGCAGGGCAGCCCCAGCATTTT
TRBJ1-2 | TRBV6-5 | 13 | TRBD1 | NA | CASSYNRGHGYTF | TGTGCCAGCAGTTACAACAGGGGGCACGGCTACACCTTC
TRBJ2-1 | TRBV5-4 | 15 | TRBD2 | once | CASSFSGGAGVEQFF | TGTGCCAGCAGCTTTAGCGGGGGGGCCGGGGTTGAGCAGTTCTTC
TRBJ2-7 | TRBV27 | 15 | NA | NA | CASSLFGTLHYEQYF | TGTGCCAGCAGTTTATTCGGGACTCTTCACTACGAGCAGTACTTC
TRBJ1-5 | TRBV28 | 13 | NA | NA | CASTVVGNQPQHF | TGTGCCAGCACGGTGGTCGGCAATCAGCCCCAGCATTTT
TRBJ1-3 | TRBV7-9 | 17 | TRBD1 | NA | CASSYLLTDRAGNTIYF | TGTGCCAGCAGCTACCTATTAACGGACAGGGCAGGAAACACCATATATTTT
TRBJ2-5 | TRBV7-6 | 15 | NA | NA | CASSLEQGFVETQYF | TGTGCCAGCAGCTTAGAACAGGGTTTTGTAGAGACCCAGTACTTC
TRBJ2-3 | TRBV2 | 16 | TRBD1 | NA | CASSEGGPGGTDTQYF | TGTGCCAGCAGTGAAGGAGGGCCAGGGGGTACAGATACGCAGTATTTT
TRBJ1-6 | TRBV4-1 | 15 | NA | NA | CASSQEGAGVSPLHF | TGCGCCAGCAGCCAAGAAGGGGCGGGGGTTTCACCCCTCCACTTT
TRBJ1-4 | TRBV2 | 12 | NA | NA | CASGGDDEKLFF | TGTGCCAGCGGGGGGGATGATGAAAAACTGTTTTTT
TRBJ1-1 | TRBV19 | 12 | NA | once | CASSTYLTEAFF | TGTGCCAGTAGTACCTATCTCACTGAAGCTTTCTTT
TRBJ1-2 | TRBV19 | 14 | NA | NA | CASSLRTGRTGYTF | TGTGCCAGTAGTCTCCGAACAGGGCGAACTGGCTACACCTTC
TRBJ2-5 | TRBV6-2/TRBV6-3 | 11 | NA | NA | CASSVRETQYF | TGTGCCAGCAGTGTTCGAGAGACCCAGTACTTC
TRBJ1-1 | TRBV19 | 15 | NA | NA | CASSIGSRGNTEAFF | TGTGCCAGTAGTATAGGTTCAAGGGGGAACACTGAAGCTTTCTTT
TRBJ1-1 | TRBV10-3 | 15 | NA | NA | CAISDPGSVDTEAFF | TGTGCCATCAGTGACCCCGGTTCGGTGGACACTGAAGCTTTCTTT
TRBJ2-3 | TRBV2 | 16 | TRBD1 | NA | CASIRDRGVSTDTQYF | TGTGCCAGCATCCGGGACAGGGGAGTTAGCACAGATACGCAGTATTTT
TRBJ1-4 | TRBV6-6 | 15 | NA | NA | CASSPWGLPNEKLFF | TGTGCCAGCAGCCCCTGGGGGCTTCCTAATGAAAAACTGTTTTTT
TRBJ1-1 | TRBV3-1/TRBV3-2 | 12 | NA | NA | CASSQDRFEAFF | TGTGCCAGCAGCCAAGATCGGTTTGAAGCTTTCTTT
TRBJ2-5 | TRBV4-2 | 15 | TRBD2 | few | CASSQRLAGRETQYF | TGTGCCAGCAGCCAAAGGCTAGCGGGGAGAGAGACCCAGTACTTC
TRBJ1-4 | TRBV27 | 15 | NA | NA | CASSFRGLMFEKLFF | TGTGCCAGCAGTTTCAGGGGATTGATGTTTGAAAAACTGTTTTTT
TRBJ2-3 | TRBV6-2/TRBV6-3 | 14 | NA | NA | CASSYLRWSDTQYF | TGTGCCAGCAGTTACCTACGGTGGTCAGATACGCAGTATTTT
TRBJ1-4 | TRBV7-9 | 17 | NA | NA | CASSLVTLIGGNEKLFF | TGTGCCAGCAGCTTAGTCACCCTTATCGGAGGGAATGAAAAACTGTTTTTT
TRBJ1-5 | TRBV5-7 | 14 | NA | once | CASSLLTYGQPQHF | TGTGCCAGCAGCTTGTTGACATACGGTCAGCCCCAGCATTTT
TRBJ1-6 | TRBV4-2 | 16 | NA | NA | CASSQARGSYNSPLHF | TGTGCCAGCAGCCAAGCTCGGGGCTCCTATAATTCACCCCTCCACTTT
TRBJ2-2 | TRBV11-2 | 15 | NA | NA | CASSPMDRDTGELFF | TGTGCCAGCAGCCCTATGGACAGAGACACCGGGGAGCTGTTTTTT
TRBJ1-2 | TRBV27 | 12 | TRBD1 | many | CASRTGGYGYTF | TGTGCCAGCAGGACAGGGGGCTATGGCTACACCTTC
TRBJ2-7 | TRBV7-6 | 15 | NA | NA | CASSPQRASPYEQYF | TGTGCCAGCAGCCCGCAGCGGGCCAGCCCCTACGAGCAGTACTTC
TRBJ2-7 | TRBV23-1 | 14 | TRBD1 | NA | CASSSADRVGEQYF | TGCGCCAGCAGTTCCGCGGACAGGGTGGGCGAGCAGTACTTC
TRBJ2-5 | TRBV7-9 | 15 | TRBD1 | NA | CASTGLQGAVETQYF | TGTGCCAGCACAGGGTTGCAGGGGGCGGTAGAGACCCAGTACTTC
TRBJ2-7 | TRBV3-1/TRBV3-2 | 14 | TRBD2 | NA | CASSLGTSTHEQYF | TGTGCCAGCAGCCTGGGGACTAGCACCCACGAGCAGTACTTC
TRBJ2-5 | TRBV18 | 14 | TRBD1 | NA | CASSPQGGQETQYF | TGTGCCAGCTCACCACAAGGGGGCCAGGAGACCCAGTACTTC
TRBJ2-6 | TRBV6-2/TRBV6-3 | 14 | NA | NA | CASSYSRGANVLTF | TGTGCCAGCAGTTACTCTCGTGGGGCCAACGTCCTGACTTTC
TRBJ2-4 | TRBV14 | 15 | TRBD2 | NA | CASSQGPAGGDIQYF | TGTGCCAGCAGCCAAGGGCCAGCGGGAGGGGACATTCAGTACTTC
TRBJ2-1 | TRBV11-2 | 18 | TRBD2 | NA | CASSSAPQLAGLNNEQFF | TGTGCCAGCAGCTCGGCTCCCCAACTAGCGGGGTTAAACAATGAGCAGTTCTTC
TRBJ1-4 | TRBV6-5 | 16 | NA | NA | CASSYLSGAANEKLFF | TGTGCCAGCAGTTACCTAAGCGGCGCGGCTAATGAAAAACTGTTTTTT
TRBJ2-2 | TRBV6-5 | 16 | NA | NA | CASSYMQGQNTGELFF | TGTGCCAGCAGTTATATGCAGGGACAGAACACCGGGGAGCTGTTTTTT
TRBJ1-2 | TRBV2 | 15 | TRBD1 | NA | CASTKQGLANYGYTF | TGTGCCAGCACAAAACAGGGGCTGGCTAACTATGGCTACACCTTC
TRBJ1-4 | TRBV5-8 | 14 | TRBD1 | NA | CASRPGQGKRKLFF | TGTGCCAGCAGGCCGGGACAGGGGAAGCGGAAACTGTTTTTT
TRBJ2-3 | TRBV27 | 12 | TRBD2 | NA | CASSLRGGLKYF | TGTGCCAGCAGTCTTCGGGGGGGCCTGAAGTATTTT